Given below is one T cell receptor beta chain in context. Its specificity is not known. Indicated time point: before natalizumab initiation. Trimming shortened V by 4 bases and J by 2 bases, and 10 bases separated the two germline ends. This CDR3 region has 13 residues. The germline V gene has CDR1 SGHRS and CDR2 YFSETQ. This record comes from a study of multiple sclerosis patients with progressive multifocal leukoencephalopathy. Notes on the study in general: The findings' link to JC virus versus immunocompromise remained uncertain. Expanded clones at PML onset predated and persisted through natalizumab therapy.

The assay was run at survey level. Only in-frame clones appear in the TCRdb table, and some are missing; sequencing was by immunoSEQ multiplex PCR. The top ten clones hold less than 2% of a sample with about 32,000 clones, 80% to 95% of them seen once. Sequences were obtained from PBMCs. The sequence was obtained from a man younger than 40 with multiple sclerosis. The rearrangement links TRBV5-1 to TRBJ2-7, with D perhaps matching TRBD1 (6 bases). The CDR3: CASSTGHPYEQYF. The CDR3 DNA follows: TGCGCCAGCAGCACGGGACACCCCTACGAGCAGTACTTC.